This T cell receptor beta chain appears in the sequencing data of a study of T cell responses to AZD1222 COVID-19 vaccine. Using immunoSEQ multiplex PCR, the repertoire was profiled, and TCRdb retains in-frame clones only, with some absent. The table has under 150,000 clones, roughly 92% seen once. Recipients boosted at about 4 weeks or about 12 weeks are pooled. The study's findings and limits: Spike-specific TCR breadth and depth both grew after two AZD1222 doses. Repertoire samples came only from after the peak T cell response.

A word on this clone: Its antigen is undetermined.

CDR3 length: 16 amino acids. Trimming stripped 4 bases from V and 4 bases from J, with 20 bases between. The V gene's germline CDR1 is SGHRS and CDR2 YFSETQ. Here the sequenced sample was peripheral blood, taken 28 days after the second AZD1222 dose. The sequence came from an adult who received the AZD1222 COVID-19 vaccine. The genes are TRBV5-1 and TRBJ1-2, with D possibly being TRBD1 (5 bases). CDR3 sequence (DNA): TGCGCCAGCAGCCCGCGGGGGGACGGGGGTAGCTATGGCTACACCTTC. Protein sequence: CASSPRGDGGSYGYTF.